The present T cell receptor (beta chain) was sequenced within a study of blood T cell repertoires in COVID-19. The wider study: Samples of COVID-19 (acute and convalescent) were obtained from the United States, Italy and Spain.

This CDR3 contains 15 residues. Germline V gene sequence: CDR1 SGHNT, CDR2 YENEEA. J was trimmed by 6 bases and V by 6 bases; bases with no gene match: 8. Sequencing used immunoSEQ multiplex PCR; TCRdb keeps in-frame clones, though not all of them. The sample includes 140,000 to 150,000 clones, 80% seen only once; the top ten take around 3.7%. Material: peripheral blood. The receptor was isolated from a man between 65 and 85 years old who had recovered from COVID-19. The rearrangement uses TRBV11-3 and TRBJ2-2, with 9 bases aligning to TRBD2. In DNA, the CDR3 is TGTGCCAGCAGTCTGGGACTAGCTGGCGCCGGGGAGCTGTTTTTT. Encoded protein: CASSLGLAGAGELFF.